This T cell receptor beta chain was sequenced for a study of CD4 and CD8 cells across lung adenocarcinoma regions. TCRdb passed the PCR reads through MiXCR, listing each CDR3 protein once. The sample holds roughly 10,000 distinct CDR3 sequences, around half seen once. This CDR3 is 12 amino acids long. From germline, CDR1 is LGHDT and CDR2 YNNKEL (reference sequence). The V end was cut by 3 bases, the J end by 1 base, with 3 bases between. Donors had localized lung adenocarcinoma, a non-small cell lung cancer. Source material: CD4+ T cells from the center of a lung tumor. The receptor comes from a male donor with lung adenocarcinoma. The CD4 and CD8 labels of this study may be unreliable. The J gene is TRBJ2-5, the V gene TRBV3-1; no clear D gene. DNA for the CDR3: TGTGCCAGCAGCCAGCTCCAAGAGACCCAGTACTTC. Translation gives CASSQLQETQYF.